The rows below give T cell receptor beta chains drawn from one sample of a study of blood T cell repertoires in COVID-19. Sequenced by immunoSEQ multiplex PCR; TCRdb stores in-frame clones only, minus some. The sample carries roughly 140,000 clones, more than 70% recorded once. Sequenced input: peripheral blood. These receptors came from a human donor in a cohort sampled during active COVID-19. CDR3s include the opening cysteine and the closing phenylalanine or tryptophan. D genes are given only for firm matches. Clone size is shown for a subset of rows, as once, few, many or a class of expanded clone.

J: TRBJ2-2; V: TRBV4-3; D: -; size: few; CDR3: CASSPSGFAGELFF; DNA: TGCGCCAGCAGCCCGAGCGGGTTCGCCGGGGAGCTGTTTTTT
J: TRBJ1-3; V: TRBV5-4; D: TRBD1; size: -; CDR3: CASSVGQYSGNTIYF; DNA: TGTGCCAGCAGCGTGGGACAGTACTCTGGAAACACCATATATTTT
J: TRBJ2-7; V: TRBV6-2/TRBV6-3; D: -; size: -; CDR3: CASSSPPLPSRHFITPYEQYF; DNA: TGTGCCAGCAGTTCCCCCCCCCTACCTTCCAGACACTTTATTACCCCCTACGAGCAGTACTTC
J: TRBJ2-7; V: TRBV21-1; D: -; size: -; CDR3: CASRAPGISYEQYF; DNA: TGTGCCAGCAGAGCGCCGGGGATCTCCTACGAGCAGTACTTC
J: TRBJ2-1; V: TRBV11-2; D: TRBD1; size: -; CDR3: CASSLDRGWSSYNEQFF; DNA: TGTGCCAGCAGCTTGGACAGGGGTTGGAGCTCCTACAATGAGCAGTTCTTC
J: TRBJ1-4; V: TRBV25-1; D: -; size: -; CDR3: CASSVRRGEKLFF; DNA: TGTGCCAGCAGTGTCCGGAGGGGCGAAAAACTGTTTTTT
J: TRBJ1-5; V: TRBV28; D: TRBD1; size: -; CDR3: CASSPPPGQGIQPQHF; DNA: TGTGCCAGCAGCCCCCCCCCGGGACAGGGTATTCAGCCCCAGCATTTT
J: TRBJ2-7; V: TRBV6-2/TRBV6-3; D: TRBD1; size: few; CDR3: CASSRQGRTLPSEQYF; DNA: TGTGCCAGCAGCCGACAGGGGAGAACCCTACCTTCCGAGCAGTACTTC
J: TRBJ2-1; V: TRBV7-2; D: TRBD2; size: -; CDR3: CASSLSRENEQFF; DNA: TGTGCCAGCAGCTTATCGCGGGAGAATGAGCAGTTCTTC
J: TRBJ2-5; V: TRBV5-1; D: -; size: -; CDR3: CASSLIATAQETQYF; DNA: TGCGCCAGCAGCTTGATTGCGACAGCCCAAGAGACCCAGTACTTC
J: TRBJ1-4; V: TRBV5-1; D: -; size: -; CDR3: CASSLYGQLNEKLFF; DNA: TGCGCCAGCAGCTTGTACGGACAGCTTAATGAAAAACTGTTTTTT
J: TRBJ2-7; V: TRBV7-9; D: TRBD1; size: once; CDR3: CASSPGTGAYEQYF; DNA: TGTGCCAGCAGTCCCGGGACAGGCGCCTACGAGCAGTACTTC
J: TRBJ2-5; V: TRBV4-2; D: -; size: -; CDR3: CASSQGEMDTQETQYF; DNA: TGTGCCAGCAGCCAGGGTGAAATGGACACACAAGAGACCCAGTACTTC
J: TRBJ1-4; V: TRBV6-4; D: -; size: once; CDR3: CASSDPHRFFNEKLFF; DNA: TGTGCCAGCAGTGACCCCCACAGGTTCTTTAATGAAAAACTGTTTTTT
J: TRBJ1-2; V: TRBV9; D: -; size: -; CDR3: CASSVAGSWGYTF; DNA: TGTGCCAGCAGCGTCGCAGGGTCTTGGGGCTACACCTTC
J: TRBJ1-4; V: TRBV25-1; D: TRBD1; size: -; CDR3: CASSAQVEGAREKLFF; DNA: TGTGCCAGCAGTGCCCAGGTGGAGGGGGCAAGAGAAAAACTGTTTTTT
J: TRBJ1-1; V: TRBV5-1; D: TRBD1; size: -; CDR3: CASSIRQGPLSEAFF; DNA: TGCGCCAGCAGCATTCGACAGGGGCCCCTATCTGAAGCTTTCTTT
J: TRBJ2-7; V: TRBV5-6; D: TRBD2; size: -; CDR3: CASSLLAGVSYEQYF; DNA: TGTGCCAGCAGCTTGTTGGCGGGAGTTTCCTACGAGCAGTACTTC
J: TRBJ2-3; V: TRBV9; D: TRBD2; size: -; CDR3: CASSVELAVTDTQYF; DNA: TGTGCCAGCAGCGTCGAACTAGCGGTCACAGATACGCAGTATTTT
J: TRBJ1-4; V: TRBV25-1; D: -; size: -; CDR3: CASSLGSGDEKLFF; DNA: TGTGCCAGCAGTCTGGGCAGTGGTGATGAAAAACTGTTTTTT
J: TRBJ1-2; V: TRBV25-1; D: -; size: -; CDR3: CASSEILVDRNYGYTF; DNA: TGTGCCAGCAGTGAAATTTTGGTGGACAGAAACTATGGCTACACCTTC
J: TRBJ2-7; V: TRBV7-9; D: TRBD1; size: -; CDR3: CASSRVRTGGDEQYF; DNA: TGTGCCAGCAGCAGAGTACGGACAGGGGGTGACGAGCAGTACTTC
J: TRBJ2-2; V: TRBV11-3; D: -; size: once; CDR3: CASSSQATSAGELFF; DNA: TGTGCCAGCAGCTCACAGGCCACTTCTGCCGGGGAGCTGTTTTTT
J: TRBJ2-1; V: TRBV4-3; D: -; size: -; CDR3: CASSQGGQSYDEQFF; DNA: TGCGCCAGCAGCCAAGGCGGACAGAGCTATGATGAGCAGTTCTTC
J: TRBJ2-1; V: TRBV19; D: TRBD2; size: -; CDR3: CASSRTSGSGYNEQFF; DNA: TGTGCCAGTAGTCGGACTAGCGGGAGCGGGTACAATGAGCAGTTCTTC
J: TRBJ2-1; V: TRBV5-4; D: -; size: -; CDR3: CASSPYGRGYNEQFF; DNA: TGTGCCAGCAGCCCGTACGGACGGGGATACAATGAGCAGTTCTTC
J: TRBJ2-3; V: TRBV18; D: -; size: -; CDR3: CASSPYAGNPRVNTDTQYF; DNA: TGTGCCAGCTCACCCTATGCGGGGAACCCCCGCGTTAACACAGATACGCAGTATTTT
J: TRBJ2-1; V: TRBV7-3; D: TRBD2; size: few; CDR3: CASSPLGSGGQGGEQFF; DNA: TGTGCCAGCAGCCCCTTGGGGAGCGGGGGCCAAGGAGGAGAGCAGTTCTTC
J: TRBJ1-2; V: TRBV23-1; D: TRBD1; size: -; CDR3: CASIWDRGNYGYTF; DNA: TGCGCCAGCATCTGGGACAGGGGGAACTATGGCTACACCTTC
J: TRBJ2-2; V: TRBV7-9; D: -; size: -; CDR3: CASSFAVTGELFF; DNA: TGTGCCAGCAGCTTCGCGGTTACCGGGGAGCTGTTTTTT
J: TRBJ1-2; V: TRBV5-6; D: TRBD1; size: -; CDR3: CASSSNPQGTGADYGYTF; DNA: TGTGCCAGCAGCTCCAACCCCCAGGGCACAGGGGCGGACTATGGCTACACCTTC
J: TRBJ2-3; V: TRBV4-3; D: TRBD2; size: -; CDR3: CASSQGSGGFRTDTQYF; DNA: TGCGCCAGCAGCCAAGGAAGCGGGGGGTTTCGCACAGATACGCAGTATTTT
J: TRBJ2-3; V: TRBV2; D: TRBD2; size: -; CDR3: CASSELGLAGGMSTDTQYF; DNA: TGTGCCAGCAGTGAACTGGGACTAGCGGGGGGGATGAGCACAGATACGCAGTATTTT
J: TRBJ2-5; V: TRBV4-1; D: -; size: once; CDR3: CASSQDLGGSGQETQYF; DNA: TGCGCCAGCAGCCAAGATCTTGGGGGGAGCGGTCAAGAGACCCAGTACTTC
J: TRBJ1-5; V: TRBV20-1; D: -; size: once; CDR3: CSAGGGQPQHF; DNA: TGCAGTGCTGGGGGGGGACAGCCCCAGCATTTT
J: TRBJ1-4; V: TRBV10-3; D: TRBD1; size: -; CDR3: CAISQTGGGLQREKLFF; DNA: TGTGCCATCAGCCAGACAGGGGGCGGATTACAAAGGGAAAAACTGTTTTTT
J: TRBJ2-2; V: TRBV7-3; D: -; size: few; CDR3: CASSPTRQGNTGELFF; DNA: TGTGCCAGCAGCCCTACCCGGCAGGGGAACACCGGGGAGCTGTTTTTT
J: TRBJ2-7; V: TRBV6-6; D: TRBD2; size: -; CDR3: CASTGRGGSYEQYF; DNA: TGTGCCAGCACGGGGCGGGGGGGCTCCTACGAGCAGTACTTC
J: TRBJ2-4; V: TRBV7-2; D: TRBD1; size: -; CDR3: CASSLGGTGPLNIQYF; DNA: TGTGCCAGCAGCTTAGGGGGGACAGGGCCTTTGAACATTCAGTACTTC
J: TRBJ2-2; V: TRBV12-5; D: TRBD1; size: -; CDR3: CASGLVLQGARGTGELFF; DNA: TGTGCTAGTGGTTTGGTACTTCAGGGGGCGCGTGGCACCGGGGAGCTGTTTTTT
J: TRBJ2-1; V: TRBV5-1; D: TRBD2; size: -; CDR3: CASSPGLAGDNEQFF; DNA: TGCGCCAGCAGCCCGGGACTAGCGGGAGATAATGAGCAGTTCTTC
J: TRBJ2-7; V: TRBV29-1; D: TRBD2; size: -; CDR3: CSVTGLAASISYEQYF; DNA: TGCAGCGTAACCGGACTAGCGGCCTCGATTTCCTACGAGCAGTACTTC
J: TRBJ1-1; V: TRBV6-2/TRBV6-3; D: -; size: -; CDR3: CASSYVGKAFF; DNA: TGTGCCAGCAGTTACGTCGGGAAAGCTTTCTTT
J: TRBJ1-2; V: TRBV25-1; D: TRBD1; size: -; CDR3: CASSASTGGNYGYTF; DNA: TGTGCCAGCAGTGCCTCGACAGGGGGGAACTATGGCTACACCTTC
J: TRBJ1-4; V: TRBV11-2; D: -; size: -; CDR3: CASSPRANVGEKLFF; DNA: TGTGCCAGCAGCCCCAGGGCGAACGTTGGAGAAAAACTGTTTTTT
J: TRBJ1-3; V: TRBV5-1; D: TRBD1; size: -; CDR3: CASSISGQGDGNTIYF; DNA: TGCGCCAGCAGCATAAGTGGACAGGGGGATGGAAACACCATATATTTT
J: TRBJ1-1; V: TRBV5-8; D: -; size: -; CDR3: CAGTFGGNTEAFF; DNA: TGTGCCGGGACTTTTGGGGGAAACACTGAAGCTTTCTTT
J: TRBJ2-5; V: TRBV5-6; D: -; size: -; CDR3: CASSLTTGPQETQYF; DNA: TGTGCCAGCAGCTTGACAACAGGGCCACAAGAGACCCAGTACTTC
J: TRBJ1-1; V: TRBV6-5; D: -; size: -; CDR3: CASSRGLRENTEAFF; DNA: TGTGCCAGCAGCCGAGGTTTGAGGGAGAACACTGAAGCTTTCTTT
J: TRBJ2-5; V: TRBV3-1/TRBV3-2; D: -; size: -; CDR3: CASSHGGGEETQYF; DNA: TGTGCCAGCAGCCATGGCGGCGGGGAAGAGACCCAGTACTTC
J: TRBJ2-7; V: TRBV7-6; D: TRBD1; size: -; CDR3: CASSQNRGRNYEQYF; DNA: TGTGCCAGCAGCCAAAACAGGGGGCGTAACTACGAGCAGTACTTC
J: TRBJ2-5; V: TRBV7-9; D: TRBD1; size: -; CDR3: CASSLVRGETQYF; DNA: TGTGCCAGCAGCTTAGTCAGGGGGGAGACCCAGTACTTC
J: TRBJ1-1; V: TRBV5-1; D: -; size: -; CDR3: CASSYQTGYTEAFF; DNA: TGCGCCAGCAGCTACCAGACAGGTTACACTGAAGCTTTCTTT